This T cell receptor beta chain was retrieved from a study of cytomegalovirus exposure and HLA in healthy donors. Study in general: Some 80 million unique TCRs from HLA-typed donors were held in an early data release.

Study conclusions and caveats: Later analysis associated a missense DCLRE1C variant with TCR beta V- and J-gene trimming. What was likely a sequencing artifact was a cluster of highly shared sequence variants. Earlier analysis looked at TCR beta V segments, and most were productive about 90% or about 30% of the time.

Trimming cost V 3 bases and J 4 bases, with 19 bases left between them. The CDR3 length is 16 residues. The germline V gene has CDR1 SEHNR and CDR2 FQNEAQ (reference sequence). Primers for the PCR totalled 60 Vbeta and 13 Jbeta. The data were produced by immunoSEQ multiplex PCR, yet TCRdb's version contains in-frame clones alone and is incomplete. The table shows some 130,000 clones, with approximately 64% occurring only once. Points on this clone: Its antigen is as yet unknown.

The chain combines TRBV7-9 with TRBJ2-7; possible D gene TRBD1, 6 bases. Source material: PBMCs. The sequence derives from a woman in her 40s in good health and CMV-seronegative. CDR3 coding DNA: TGTGCCAGCAGCTTTTCCGGGACACCTTTTACTTACGAGCAGTACTTC. This codes for CASSFSGTPFTYEQYF.